A selection of T cell receptor beta chains follows, all from one sample in a study of T cells after yellow fever vaccination. A single record per CDR3 protein comes from TCRdb applying MiXCR to the 5' RACE reads. The table includes a few hundred thousand distinct CDR3 sequences, roughly 10% detected once. The specimen was PBMCs, collected on the day of the first yellow fever vaccination. All receptors come from a man in his late teens or twenties who received the YFV17D yellow fever vaccine. The CDR3 runs from the conserved cysteine through the conserved F or W. The D gene is left open where the match is weak. The listing skips clone size in some rows; elsewhere it reads once, few, many or a size class.

>TRBV7-9|TRBJ2-7|.|.
TGTGCCAGCAGCTTCACAGTCCTCGCCTACGAGCAGTACTTC
CASSFTVLAYEQYF
>TRBV5-4|TRBJ2-1|few|TRBD2
TGTGCCAGCAGCTTTTCTAGCGGGGGGGATGGTGAGCAGTTCTTC
CASSFSSGGDGEQFF
>TRBV4-3|TRBJ2-7|.|.
TGCGCCAGCAGCCAGGAAGGGGAAGGATACGAGCAGTACTTC
CASSQEGEGYEQYF
>TRBV20-1|TRBJ1-5|few|.
TGCAGTGCTAGAATGGGACGGCGGGGCAATCAGCCCCAGCATTTT
CSARMGRRGNQPQHF
>TRBV20-1|TRBJ2-3|few|TRBD2
TGCAGTGGCGGGGGGGACACAGATACGCAGTATTTT
CSGGGDTDTQYF
>TRBV5-6|TRBJ2-5|.|.
TGTGCCAGCAGCTTGGGCACTGTTCTTCAAGAGACCCAGTACTTC
CASSLGTVLQETQYF
>TRBV3-1|TRBJ1-1|many|TRBD1
TGTGCCAGCAGCCAAAACCTTGGGCCTTACGGGACAGGGGCTTTCTTT
CASSQNLGPYGTGAFF
>TRBV6-2/TRBV6-3|TRBJ2-3|few|TRBD2
TGTGCCAGCAATTTCAATTCCGGGACTAGCAGCCCAGATACGCAGTATTTT
CASNFNSGTSSPDTQYF
>TRBV7-2|TRBJ1-1|many|.
TGTGCCAGCAGCGGCGGCGGGTCGGACACTGAAGCTTTCTTT
CASSGGGSDTEAFF
>TRBV9|TRBJ1-5|.|.
TGTGCCAGCAGCGTAGACGGGCTCTCCTATCAGCCCCAGCATTTT
CASSVDGLSYQPQHF
>TRBV21-1|TRBJ2-3|.|.
TGTGCCAGCAGCAAAGTAAGGGAATTGAGCACAGATACGCAGTATTTT
CASSKVRELSTDTQYF
>TRBV6-5|TRBJ1-2|many|TRBD1
TGTGCCAGCAGTTTGGGACAGCGCTATGGCTACACCTTC
CASSLGQRYGYTF
>TRBV4-1|TRBJ1-6|many|.
TGCGCCAGCAGCAGCGGTCCAGACTCACCCCTCCACTTT
CASSSGPDSPLHF
>TRBV7-8|TRBJ2-4|.|.
TGTGCCAGCAGCTTAGATGGGTGGTTTCCCGCTACCAAAAACATTCAGTACTTC
CASSLDGWFPATKNIQYF
>TRBV10-3|TRBJ1-1|.|.
TGTGCCATCAGTGTTCGCGAGGGTAACACTGAAGCTTTCTTT
CAISVREGNTEAFF
>TRBV10-3|TRBJ2-3|.|TRBD1
TGTGCCATCAAACACCGGGACAGGGGCACAGATACGCAGTATTTT
CAIKHRDRGTDTQYF
>TRBV18|TRBJ2-5|.|.
TGTGCCAGCTCACCCCCCACCTCAGAGGAGACCCAGTACTTC
CASSPPTSEETQYF
>TRBV3-1|TRBJ2-5|.|.
TGTGCCAGCAGCCAAGATCAGAAAGAGACCCAGTACTTC
CASSQDQKETQYF
>TRBV7-2|TRBJ2-3|many|.
TGTGCCAGCAGCCTCACCCGGTGGACAGATACGCAGTATTTT
CASSLTRWTDTQYF
>TRBV7-2|TRBJ1-6|few|.
TGTGCCAGCAGCTTAGGAAGTGGGGCTGGGGCGGATTCACCCCTCCACTTT
CASSLGSGAGADSPLHF
>TRBV25-1|TRBJ2-3|few|TRBD2
TGTGCCAGCAGTCCCCCCATAGCGGGGGGATGGGATACGCAGTATTTT
CASSPPIAGGWDTQYF
>TRBV5-1|TRBJ2-5|.|.
TGCGCCAGCAGCGTCGGGCCAGTACAGTACCAAGAGACCCAGTACTTC
CASSVGPVQYQETQYF
>TRBV9|TRBJ1-2|.|.
TGTGCCAGCAGCGGCGGACCGGGCGCCCCCTCTAACTATGGCTACACCTTC
CASSGGPGAPSNYGYTF
>TRBV5-1|TRBJ2-2|.|TRBD2
TGCGCCAGCAGCTTGTATACTAGCGGGGGGACGAACACCGGGGAGCTGTTTTTT
CASSLYTSGGTNTGELFF
>TRBV7-9|TRBJ1-1|few|.
TGTGCCAGCAGCCGCCCGGAGGTCCCCCGGTACACTGAAGCTTTCTTT
CASSRPEVPRYTEAFF
>TRBV27|TRBJ1-4|few|.
TGTGCCAGCACCCTGGGTTGGGGGGAAAAACTGTTTTTT
CASTLGWGEKLFF
>TRBV20-1|TRBJ2-1|.|.
TGCAGTGCTAGAAGAACCACGTCCTACAATGAGCAGTTCTTC
CSARRTTSYNEQFF
>TRBV7-2|TRBJ2-1|many|.
TGTGCCAGCAGCCCCCCCTCCTACAATGAGCAGTTCTTC
CASSPPSYNEQFF
>TRBV24-1|TRBJ2-3|few|.
TGTGCCACCGGAGGTCCCGATACGCAGTATTTT
CATGGPDTQYF
>TRBV7-2|TRBJ2-5|.|.
TGTGCCAGCAGTATCGGAGTCCAAGAGACCCAGTACTTC
CASSIGVQETQYF
>TRBV15|TRBJ2-4|few|TRBD1
TGTGCCACCAGCAGATGGGACAGGGGGGACATTCAGTACTTC
CATSRWDRGDIQYF
>TRBV3-1|TRBJ2-7|few|.
TGTGCCAGCAGCCAATTAGAGTACGAGCAGTACTTC
CASSQLEYEQYF
>TRBV7-8|TRBJ1-2|many|TRBD1
TGTGCCAGCAGCCCGAGGGGGCTGGGTGGCTACACCTTC
CASSPRGLGGYTF
>TRBV12-3/TRBV12-4|TRBJ1-1|few|.
TGTGCCAGCAGTTTAGGGGGCGCGGACCTAGCTTTCTTT
CASSLGGADLAFF
>TRBV6-4|TRBJ2-1|.|TRBD2
TGTGCCAGCAGTGAATCTAGCGGGGTATACAATGAGCAGTTCTTC
CASSESSGVYNEQFF
>TRBV9|TRBJ2-3|few|.
TGTGCCAGCAGCCCAGGGGGAGGGTCGGCAGATACGCAGTATTTT
CASSPGGGSADTQYF
>TRBV6-1|TRBJ2-7|.|.
TGTGCCAGCAGTGACCTTGACGGAACCTACGAGCAGTACTTC
CASSDLDGTYEQYF
>TRBV7-6|TRBJ2-2|.|TRBD1
TGTGCCAGCAGCCCACGACGGGACAGGGGTATCGGGGAGCTGTTTTTT
CASSPRRDRGIGELFF
>TRBV5-1|TRBJ2-5|few|TRBD1
TGCGCCAGCAGCCGAAACTTGGGACAGCAAGAGACCCAGTACTTC
CASSRNLGQQETQYF
>TRBV12-3/TRBV12-4|TRBJ1-5|.|.
TGTGCCAGCAGCTGGGTTGGGACGGGTGAAGGGCCCCAGCATTTT
CASSWVGTGEGPQHF
>TRBV5-1|TRBJ1-2|.|.
TGCGCCAGCAGCTTGGGCGCGGAAGGCTACACCTTC
CASSLGAEGYTF
>TRBV12-3/TRBV12-4|TRBJ2-7|few|TRBD1
TGTGCCAGCAGTTTTCAGGGGGCGGAAAAGCAGTACTTC
CASSFQGAEKQYF
>TRBV7-6|TRBJ2-3|many|TRBD2
TGTGCCAGCAGCTCAGGACTAGCGGGGGCCTCCACAGATACGCAGTATTTT
CASSSGLAGASTDTQYF
>TRBV5-1|TRBJ2-3|.|TRBD2
TGCGCCAGCAGCTCTCCTAGCGGGGGGACCAATACGCAGTATTTT
CASSSPSGGTNTQYF
>TRBV6-1|TRBJ2-7|.|TRBD2
TGTGCCAGCAGTCAGGAAACTAGCGGGGTTATCTACGAGCAGTACTTC
CASSQETSGVIYEQYF
>TRBV20-1|TRBJ2-5|.|.
TGCAGTGCTAGAGTCAGACCAACCCAGTACTTC
CSARVRPTQYF
>TRBV3-1|TRBJ1-3|.|.
TGTGCCAGCAGCCAAGATCCGTCCGTTGGAAACACCATATATTTT
CASSQDPSVGNTIYF
>TRBV6-2/TRBV6-3|TRBJ2-7|few|.
TGTGCCAGCAGTTACTCGAGCAGGGACGAGCAGTACTTC
CASSYSSRDEQYF
>TRBV29-1|TRBJ1-3|.|TRBD1
TGCAGCGCCCGGACAGGGATCAGCTCTGGAAACACCATATATTTT
CSARTGISSGNTIYF
>TRBV14|TRBJ2-3|few|.
TGTGCCAGCAGCCATATAACGGGGGCCAGAACAGATACGCAGTATTTT
CASSHITGARTDTQYF